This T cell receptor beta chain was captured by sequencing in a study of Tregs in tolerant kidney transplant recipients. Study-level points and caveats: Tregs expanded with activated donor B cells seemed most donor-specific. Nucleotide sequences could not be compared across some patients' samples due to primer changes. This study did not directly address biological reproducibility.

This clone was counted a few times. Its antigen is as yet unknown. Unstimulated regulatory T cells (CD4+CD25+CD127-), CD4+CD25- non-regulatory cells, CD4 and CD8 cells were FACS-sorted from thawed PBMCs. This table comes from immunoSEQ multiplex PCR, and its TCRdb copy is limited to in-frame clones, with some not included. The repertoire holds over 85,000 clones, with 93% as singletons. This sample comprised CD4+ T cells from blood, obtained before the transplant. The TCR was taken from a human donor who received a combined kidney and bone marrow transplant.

DNA for the CDR3: TGTGCCATTCGGAAAGGGACAGCCAACTATGGCTACACCTTC. Amino acids: CAIRKGTANYGYTF. The rearrangement uses TRBV10-3 and TRBJ1-2; TRBD1 aligns across 7 bases. The CDR3 has 14 residues. J lost 2 bases, V lost 9 bases, and 9 bases had no gene match. Germline V gives CDR1 ENHRY, CDR2 SYGVKD.